The 24 T cell receptor beta chains listed next were all sequenced from one sample in a study of T cell repertoires in cytomegalovirus infection. TCRdb ran MiXCR on the reads and lists one entry per CDR3 protein. The sample yields a few hundred thousand distinct CDR3 sequences, around 29% seen once. Their specific antigens are unknown. The source was cultured PBMCs, collected from culture after CMV antigen stimulation. These receptors were taken from a human donor in good health (CMV status not recorded). Some clones in this sample may be carry-over from other donors' samples.

There are many counts of this clonotype. The gene calls are TRBV7-6 and TRBJ1-1; possibly TRBD1 for D (5 bases). Trimming took 3 bases from V and 7 from J, leaving 12 bases between them. Germline lookup yields CDR1 SGHVS and CDR2 FNYEAQ. The CDR3 contains 13 residues. In DNA form, the CDR3 reads TGTGCCAGCAGCTTTGGCAGGGCGGGTGAAGCTTTCTTT. Its translation is CASSFGRAGEAFF.

The genes are TRBV7-2 and TRBJ1-4; 7 positions match TRBD1. Germline lookup yields CDR1 SGHTA and CDR2 FQGNSA. The CDR3 totals 15 residues. The V segment lost 3 bases and the J segment 7 bases; nucleotides outside the gene matches: 8. Here the CDR3 reads CASSFAGGVAEKLFF. The CDR3 bases are TGTGCCAGCAGCTTCGCAGGGGGGGTTGCTGAAAAACTGTTTTTT.

As regards this clonotype: The junction shows a germline mismatch at one end, possibly a read error. The chain has TRBV12-3 or TRBV12-4 and TRBJ2-2; tentatively, D is TRBD2 (6 bases). The CDR3 contains 15 residues. CDR3 sequence (DNA): TGTGCCAGCAGTTTCGGCGGACCGAACACCGGGGGGCTGTTTTTT. This encodes CASSFGGPNTGGLFF.

The chain has TRBV18 and TRBJ2-7; a weak D match, TRBD2 (6 bases). CDR1 and CDR2 (germline): KGHSH, LQKENI. There are 15 residues in the CDR3. The V end was cut by 3 bases, the J end by 0 bases, with 12 bases between. The CDR3 DNA follows: TGTGCCAGCTCACCTAATGAGGACTACTCCTACGAGCAGTACTTC. Translation: CASSPNEDYSYEQYF.

This clonotype has just a few counts. The rearrangement links TRBV5-4 to TRBJ2-1; 11 positions match TRBD2. Germline trimming cut 4 bases from V and 3 bases from J; bases unmatched to any gene: 6. CDR3 size: 16 residues. Germline assignment: CDR1 SGHNT and CDR2 YYREEE (reference sequence). CDR3 bases: TGTGCCAGCAGCACCAAGACTAGCGGGAACTACAATGAGCAGTTCTTC. Residues: CASSTKTSGNYNEQFF.

The chain recombines TRBV29-1 with TRBJ1-1, with TRBD1 as a possible D gene (5 bases). CDR1 is SQVTM, CDR2 ANQGSEA, per germline. There are 13 residues in the CDR3. V was trimmed by 3 bases and J by 1 base, leaving 9 bases between them. The chain's CDR3 is CSVEEGANTEAFF. The DNA of the CDR3 is TGCAGCGTTGAGGAAGGGGCGAACACTGAAGCTTTCTTT.

The genes are TRBV5-4 and TRBJ2-5; 13 nucleotides agree with TRBD2. The length of the CDR3 is 15 residues. Germline V lookup: CDR1 SGHNT, CDR2 YYREEE (reference sequence). Unmatched junction bases numbered 4, after V lost 4 bases and J lost 4 bases. CDR3 nucleotides: TGTGCCAGCAGCGGGGGACTAGCGGGATTAGAGACCCAGTACTTC. It is translated as CASSGGLAGLETQYF.

This clonotype turned up a few times. The chain recombines TRBV6-1 with TRBJ2-3, with 12 bases fitting TRBD2. Germline assignment: CDR1 MNHNS and CDR2 SASEGT. The CDR3 is made up of 17 amino acids. After removal of 6 bases from V and 3 bases from J, the junction contained 10 bases not matched to a gene. In nucleotides, the CDR3 is TGTGCCAGCAGATCCCGGGGGACTAGCGGGCCAACAGATACGCAGTATTTT. Translated: CASRSRGTSGPTDTQYF.

As regards this clonotype: A much larger clone sits a single nucleotide away, making a read error possible. V is TRBV7-8 and J is TRBJ2-6; D gene unclear. V shed 8 bases and J shed 2 bases, with 16 bases lying between them. From germline, CDR1 is SGHVS and CDR2 FQNEAQ. There are 16 residues in the CDR3. CDR3 residues: CASRRSQGTGANVLTF. CDR3 nucleotides: TGTGCCAGCCGCCGTAGCCAAGGAACTGGGGCCAACGTCCTGACTTTC.

The rearrangement links TRBV7-2 to TRBJ2-3; perhaps TRBD2 as D (6 bases). This CDR3 comprises 16 residues. The germline CDR1 and CDR2 sequences are SGHTA and FQGNSA. Trimming stripped 0 bases from V and 1 base from J, with 11 bases between. For the CDR3, the DNA is TGTGCCAGCAGCTTAGCAGTAGCGGCGGGCACAGATACGCAGTATTTT. Residues: CASSLAVAAGTDTQYF.

The V gene is TRBV19, the J gene TRBJ1-5; 8 bases are a match to TRBD1. CDR3 length: 15 amino acids. V shed 6 bases and J 7 bases; nucleotides not matched to a gene: 11. The germline V gene has CDR1 LNHDA and CDR2 SQIVND (reference sequence). CDR3: CASRPWNRGEQPQHF. The CDR3 coding sequence is TGTGCCAGTAGACCATGGAACAGGGGGGAACAGCCCCAGCATTTT.

This clonotype has a count of ten or more. This chain joins TRBV5-5 and TRBJ1-5; TRBD1 matches at 7 bases. With 3 bases clipped from V and 2 bases from J, the junction kept 2 bases outside the gene matches. Per the germline V gene, CDR1 is SGHKS and CDR2 is YYEKEE (reference sequence). The CDR3 runs 14 residues. The CDR3 region is CASSWGTGNQPQHF. CDR3 coding DNA: TGTGCCAGCAGCTGGGGGACAGGCAATCAGCCCCAGCATTTT.

There are a few counts of this clonotype. The chain combines TRBV7-3 with TRBJ2-1; maybe TRBD1 (7 bases). From germline, CDR1 is SGHTA and CDR2 FQGTGA. V gave up 2 bases and J gave up 5 bases, with 16 bases separating them. The CDR3 is 16 residues long. The CDR3 DNA follows: TGTGCCAGCAGCTTACCCGCGGGACAGCACGACAATGAGCAGTTCTTC. Translated, it gives CASSLPAGQHDNEQFF.

This chain uses TRBV28 with TRBJ1-5; D unclear. The V and J ends lost 3 bases and 9 bases respectively, with 15 bases between them. This CDR3 is 14 amino acids long. CDR1 is MDHEN, CDR2 SYDVKM, per germline. CDR3 bases: TGTGCCAGCAGTTTCAGGTACCTCTCGGGGCCCCAGCATTTT. This translates into CASSFRYLSGPQHF.

The J gene is TRBJ1-4, the V gene TRBV5-1; TRBD1 matches 8 bases. Germline V gene data show CDR1 as SGHRS and CDR2 as YFSETQ. The CDR3 runs to 16 residues. The junction had 13 bases not matched to a gene; V was cut back by 4 bases and J by 8 bases. CDR3 DNA: TGCGCCAGCAGCCCGGCCAGGGGGCGAATTGGGGAAAAACTGTTTTTT. Amino acids: CASSPARGRIGEKLFF.

This chain connects TRBV27 to TRBJ2-2; D is perhaps TRBD1 (7 bases). The CDR3 length is 14 residues. The V end lost 10 bases, the J end lost 1 base, and 13 bases lay between the germline ends. The germline CDR1 and CDR2 sequences are MNHEY and SMNVEV (reference sequence). CDR3 sequence: CATRQGGNTGELFF. For the CDR3, the DNA is TGTGCCACCAGACAGGGAGGGAACACCGGGGAGCTGTTTTTT.

The chain combines TRBV7-9 with TRBJ2-2; D possibly corresponds to TRBD1 (6 bases). V was trimmed by 5 bases and J by 4 bases, leaving 8 bases between them. CDR1 and CDR2 (germline): SEHNR, FQNEAQ (reference sequence). The CDR3 covers 13 residues. CDR3 sequence: CASSNRATGELFF. Here the CDR3 DNA reads TGTGCCAGCAGCAACAGGGCCACCGGGGAGCTGTTTTTT.

This clonotype has at least ten counts. The genes are TRBV12-3 or TRBV12-4 and TRBJ1-1; no clear D. CDR3 size: 12 residues. Trimming left V 6 bases short and J 5 bases short, with 10 bases between. This CDR3 reads CASSPRGTEAFF. In DNA form, the CDR3 reads TGTGCCAGCAGCCCCCGAGGGACTGAAGCTTTCTTT.

This clonotype has a handful of counts. The CDR3 is CASSPRRSNQPQHF. CDR3 bases: TGTGCCAGCAGCCCCCGGCGGAGCAATCAGCCCCAGCATTTT. V gene TRBV12-3 or TRBV12-4 combines with J gene TRBJ1-5; D not certain. The CDR3 has 14 amino acids. V was pared by 6 bases and J by 1 base, with 10 bases between.

The chain couples TRBV23-1 to TRBJ2-7; 11 bases are shared with TRBD1. TRBV23-1 is labeled an ORF, and its function is uncertain. V was pared by 2 bases and J by 4 bases, with 7 bases of the junction left unmatched. The CDR3 sequence is 16 residues long. The CDR3 region is CASSQARDRGSYEQYF. CDR3 coding DNA: TGCGCCAGCAGTCAAGCCCGGGACAGGGGGTCATACGAGCAGTACTTC.

The CDR3 is CASSLVVSTDTQYF. CDR3 nucleotides: TGTGCCAGCAGCTTGGTAGTAAGCACAGATACGCAGTATTTT. The V and J genes are TRBV7-8 and TRBJ2-3; D gene uncertain. Between the trimmed V and J ends, which lost 3 bases and 0 bases, there was a span of 7 bases. CDR1 and CDR2 (germline): SGHVS, FQNEAQ. The CDR3 length is 14 residues.

This clonotype was observed once. The CDR3, as DNA: TGCAGTGCCGGGAAGAGACTTTTGTTGGGGGAGCATCAGCCCCAGCATTTT. Encoded protein: CSAGKRLLLGEHQPQHF. The chain carries TRBV20-1 and TRBJ1-5; possibly TRBD1 for D (5 bases). The V end was cut by 6 bases, the J end by 5 bases, with 26 bases between. Germline V CDR1 and CDR2: DFQATT, SNEGSKA (reference sequence). The CDR3 runs to 17 residues.

This clonotype showed up just a few times. V gene TRBV25-1 combines with J gene TRBJ2-1; the match to TRBD1 covers 7 bases. CDR1 and CDR2 (germline): MGHDK, SYGVNS. The CDR3 is 15 amino acids. V trimming: 4 bases; J trimming: 3 bases; junction bases outside the gene matches: 6. CDR3 sequence (DNA): TGTGCCAGCAGTGGAGACAGGGTGAACTACAATGAGCAGTTCTTC. Residues: CASSGDRVNYNEQFF.

The chain employs TRBV20-1 and TRBJ2-7; D ambiguous. Germline V gene sequence: CDR1 DFQATT, CDR2 SNEGSKA (reference sequence). The CDR3 extends over 12 amino acids. Trimming removed 1 base from V and 2 bases from J, with 6 bases in between. The CDR3 reads CSARAPTYEQYF. In DNA form, the CDR3 reads TGCAGTGCTAGAGCCCCCACCTACGAGCAGTACTTC.